This TCR beta chain was identified during a study of T cell clones after liver transplantation. Profiling relied on immunoSEQ multiplex PCR, and the TCRdb table lists in-frame clones only, not all of them. Here the sample spans under 130,000 clones, about 81% being singletons. Trimming cost V 6 bases and J 8 bases; bases outside gene matches: 6. Germline loops: CDR1 SGHRS, CDR2 YFSETQ. The CDR3 consists of 13 residues. This clone was picked up a small number of times. This chain uses TRBV5-1 with TRBJ2-1, with 9 positions matching TRBD1. Here the sequenced sample was CD4+ T cells from blood, taken approximately 4 years after liver transplant. This receptor was obtained from a human patient who received a liver transplant. The graft donor may be the source of some T cells. The CDR3 loop is CASTGTGRDEQFF. The CDR3 DNA is TGCGCCAGCACCGGGACAGGGCGGGATGAGCAGTTCTTC.